This T cell receptor (beta chain) was recorded in a study of spatial heterogeneity in lung cancer. Overall study results and limits: Tumor mutation counts were tracked by expanded intratumoral alpha and beta TCR counts.

TCRdb analysed the 5' RACE reads with MiXCR anew, one entry per CDR3 protein. The data show about 22,000 distinct CDR3 sequences, around 10% seen once. Trimming at V came to 2 bases and at J to 6 bases, leaving 5 bases not matched to a gene. Germline-derived CDR1 and CDR2 are SGHDN and FVKESK. The CDR3 spans 15 residues. This clonotype was counted only a few times. The antigen remains unidentified. Described time point: sample taken at primary tumor resection. The sequence was obtained from a male donor with early-stage non-small cell lung cancer. The specimen was lung tumor tissue, collected at surgery. The V gene is TRBV14, the J gene TRBJ2-3; 10 nucleotides match TRBD2. The CDR3 spells CASSQILAGPDTQYF. The CDR3 DNA sequence: TGTGCCAGCAGCCAAATACTAGCGGGACCGGATACGCAGTATTTT.